One T cell receptor beta chain is described in this entry. The data were taken from a study of CDR3 diversity in severe acne. Via MiXCR, TCRdb re-called the PCR reads, giving one row per CDR3 protein. Here the sample spans 89,000 or so distinct CDR3 sequences, 45% to 55% being singletons. The CDR3 has 14 amino acids. Germline V gene data show CDR1 as SGHDT and CDR2 as YYEEEE. V gave up 5 bases and J gave up 2 bases, with 13 bases separating them. This TCR was sampled from a male donor in good health, serving as a control. Sequences were obtained from blood. The chain joins TRBV5-6 to TRBJ1-2, with D tentatively TRBD1 (6 bases). CDR3 DNA sequence: TGTGCCAGCAGTGGACAGACAAAGAACTATGGCTACACCTTC. This encodes CASSGQTKNYGYTF.